This T cell receptor beta chain appears in the sequencing data of a study of blood T cell repertoires in COVID-19. Study summary: Both acute and convalescent COVID-19 samples were obtained from the United States, Italy and Spain. The cDNA or gDNA used as material had been derived from T cells, B-cell-depleted T cells, or PBMCs.

In the original processing: Amplification of reference gene primers was used by the study to estimate nucleated cell counts. The method was immunoSEQ multiplex PCR; TCRdb's version includes in-frame clones alone and lacks a portion of them. V and J calls and clone size come straight from that table; D and trimming were deduced from the DNA. The sample carries tens of thousands of clones, around 85% recorded once. This CDR3 has 13 residues. V gave up 3 bases and J gave up 11 bases, with 13 bases separating them. The J gene is TRBJ1-4, the V gene TRBV12-3 or TRBV12-4; D is possibly TRBD1 (5 bases). This clonotype originated in a woman between 65 and 79 years old with acute or convalescent COVID-19. Material: peripheral blood. The CDR3 bases are TGTGCCAGCAGTTTGGAGGGCAGGGCCAAACTGTTTTTT. This codes for CASSLEGRAKLFF.